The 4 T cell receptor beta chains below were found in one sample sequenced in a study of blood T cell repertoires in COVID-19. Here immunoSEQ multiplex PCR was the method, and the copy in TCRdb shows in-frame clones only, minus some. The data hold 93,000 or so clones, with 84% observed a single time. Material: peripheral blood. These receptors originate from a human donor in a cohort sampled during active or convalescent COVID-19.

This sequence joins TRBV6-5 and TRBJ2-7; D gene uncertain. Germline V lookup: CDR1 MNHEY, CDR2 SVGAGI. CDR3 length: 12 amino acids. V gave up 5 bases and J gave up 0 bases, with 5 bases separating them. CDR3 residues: CASSRVSYEQYF. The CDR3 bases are TGTGCCAGCAGTCGGGTCTCCTACGAGCAGTACTTC.

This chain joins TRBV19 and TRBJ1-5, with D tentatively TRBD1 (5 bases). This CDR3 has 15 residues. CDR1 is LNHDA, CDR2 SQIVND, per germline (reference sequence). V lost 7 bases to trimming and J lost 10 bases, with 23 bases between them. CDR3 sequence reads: CASTLGHSELRPQHF. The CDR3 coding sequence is TGTGCCAGTACCCTCGGACATTCCGAGTTGCGCCCCCAGCATTTT.

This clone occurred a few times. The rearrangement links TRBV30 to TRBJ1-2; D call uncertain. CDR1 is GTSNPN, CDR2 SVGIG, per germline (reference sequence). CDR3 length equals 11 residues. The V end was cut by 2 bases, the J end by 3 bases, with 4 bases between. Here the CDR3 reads CAWSRDYGYTF. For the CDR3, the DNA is TGTGCCTGGAGTCGGGACTATGGCTACACCTTC.

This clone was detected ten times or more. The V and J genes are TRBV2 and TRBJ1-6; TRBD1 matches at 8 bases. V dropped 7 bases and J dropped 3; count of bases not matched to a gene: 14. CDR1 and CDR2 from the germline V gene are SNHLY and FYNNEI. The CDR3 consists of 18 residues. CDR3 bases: TGTGCCAGCAAGGGTCGGACAGGGTTCTCCAACTATAATTCACCCCTCCACTTT. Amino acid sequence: CASKGRTGFSNYNSPLHF.